The sample holds a few counts of the clone carrying this T cell receptor (beta chain). This CDR3 contains 12 residues. Germline CDR1 reads DFQATT; CDR2 reads SNEGSKA (reference sequence). V was shortened by 0 bases and J by 7 bases, with 9 bases between the two germline ends. One entry per CDR3 protein results from TCRdb running MiXCR on the RACE reads. The sample yields 85,000 to 95,000 distinct CDR3 sequences, about 8.7% seen once. The source of the sample is a study of human T cells and chemical hapten exposure. This sample's time point: healthy volunteer bleed at 2 weeks. It was unfractionated whole blood from which total RNA was extracted.

The chain uses TRBV20-1 and TRBJ1-2; no clear D. The sample was whole blood. This TCR was recovered from a female donor in good health. Some clones in this sample may be carry-over from other donors' samples. CDR3 protein: CSARELDGGYTF. CDR3 coding DNA: TGCAGTGCTAGAGAATTAGATGGTGGCTACACCTTC.